These T cell receptor beta chains were read from a single sample in a study of siplizumab effects on memory and regulatory T cells. This table comes from immunoSEQ multiplex PCR, and its TCRdb copy is limited to in-frame clones, with some not included. The sample carries about 97,000 clones, roughly 90% recorded once. Source material: CD4+ T cells sorted from blood. The receptors derive from a human donor in good health. Each CDR3 is given with its conserved first and last residue. The D gene is left open where the match is weak. Not every row has a clone size; where given, it reads once, few, many or a size class.

clone size: -
J gene: TRBJ2-3
V gene: TRBV9
D gene: TRBD1
CDR3 protein: CASSVVGTGASTDTQYF
CDR3 DNA: TGTGCCAGCAGCGTAGTGGGGACAGGGGCTAGCACAGATACGCAGTATTTT

clone size: -
J gene: TRBJ2-5
V gene: TRBV6-5
D gene: -
CDR3 protein: CASSYSFLSEETQYF
CDR3 DNA: TGTGCCAGCAGTTACTCTTTTCTATCCGAGGAGACCCAGTACTTC

clone size: -
J gene: TRBJ2-7
V gene: TRBV6-1
D gene: TRBD1
CDR3 protein: CAITTGSVVEQYF
CDR3 DNA: TGTGCCATCACGACAGGGTCAGTTGTCGAGCAGTACTTC

clone size: -
J gene: TRBJ2-3
V gene: TRBV19
D gene: TRBD2
CDR3 protein: CASRMGGRTSTDTQYF
CDR3 DNA: TGTGCCAGTAGAATGGGCGGGAGGACTAGCACAGATACGCAGTATTTT

clone size: -
J gene: TRBJ2-2
V gene: TRBV7-2
D gene: -
CDR3 protein: CASSSLPKNTGELFF
CDR3 DNA: TGTGCCAGCAGCTCCCTCCCTAAAAACACCGGGGAGCTGTTTTTT

clone size: -
J gene: TRBJ1-2
V gene: TRBV6-1
D gene: TRBD1
CDR3 protein: CASSEWDRGGYTF
CDR3 DNA: TGTGCCAGCAGTGAATGGGACAGGGGCGGCTACACCTTC

clone size: -
J gene: TRBJ1-1
V gene: TRBV6-5
D gene: TRBD1
CDR3 protein: CASNRGQPNTEAFF
CDR3 DNA: TGTGCCAGCAATAGGGGACAGCCGAACACTGAAGCTTTCTTT

clone size: -
J gene: TRBJ1-5
V gene: TRBV19
D gene: -
CDR3 protein: CASGLGRPQHF
CDR3 DNA: TGTGCCAGTGGACTGGGAAGGCCCCAGCATTTT

clone size: few
J gene: TRBJ1-1
V gene: TRBV7-9
D gene: -
CDR3 protein: CASSLKVVTDDEAFF
CDR3 DNA: TGTGCCAGCAGCTTAAAAGTTGTGACAGATGATGAAGCTTTCTTT

clone size: -
J gene: TRBJ2-2
V gene: TRBV6-5
D gene: -
CDR3 protein: CASRRDITNTGELFF
CDR3 DNA: TGTGCCAGCAGGAGGGACATAACGAACACCGGGGAGCTGTTTTTT

clone size: -
J gene: TRBJ1-2
V gene: TRBV28
D gene: -
CDR3 protein: CASSLNTQVSGGYTF
CDR3 DNA: TGTGCCAGCAGTTTGAACACCCAGGTCTCCGGGGGCTACACCTTC

clone size: -
J gene: TRBJ2-5
V gene: TRBV6-6
D gene: -
CDR3 protein: CASSLGQETQYF
CDR3 DNA: TGTGCCAGCAGCCTGGGCCAAGAGACCCAGTACTTC

clone size: -
J gene: TRBJ2-2
V gene: TRBV7-3
D gene: TRBD2
CDR3 protein: CASRQYLAEANTGELFF
CDR3 DNA: TGTGCCAGCAGACAATATCTAGCGGAGGCGAACACCGGGGAGCTGTTTTTT

clone size: -
J gene: TRBJ1-1
V gene: TRBV6-4
D gene: TRBD1
CDR3 protein: CASREGAAMNTEAFF
CDR3 DNA: TGTGCCAGCAGGGAGGGGGCCGCCATGAACACTGAAGCTTTCTTT

clone size: once
J gene: TRBJ2-1
V gene: TRBV2
D gene: -
CDR3 protein: CASSEFQNSYNEQFF
CDR3 DNA: TGTGCCAGCAGTGAATTTCAGAATTCCTACAATGAGCAGTTCTTC

clone size: -
J gene: TRBJ2-7
V gene: TRBV29-1
D gene: TRBD1
CDR3 protein: CSVEGVPGQGRYEQYF
CDR3 DNA: TGCAGCGTTGAGGGAGTCCCCGGACAGGGGAGGTACGAGCAGTACTTC

clone size: once
J gene: TRBJ2-7
V gene: TRBV28
D gene: -
CDR3 protein: CASSFWSSYEQYF
CDR3 DNA: TGTGCCAGCAGTTTTTGGAGCTCCTACGAGCAGTACTTC

clone size: once
J gene: TRBJ1-4
V gene: TRBV6-5
D gene: -
CDR3 protein: CASRTRTFSEKLFF
CDR3 DNA: TGTGCCAGCAGGACACGCACCTTTAGTGAAAAACTGTTTTTT

clone size: -
J gene: TRBJ1-2
V gene: TRBV7-3
D gene: TRBD1
CDR3 protein: CASSNTGGADYGYTF
CDR3 DNA: TGTGCCAGCAGCAATACAGGGGGCGCCGACTATGGCTACACCTTC

clone size: -
J gene: TRBJ1-1
V gene: TRBV5-1
D gene: TRBD1
CDR3 protein: CASSLRGQGEAFF
CDR3 DNA: TGCGCCAGCAGCTTGCGGGGACAGGGTGAAGCTTTCTTT

clone size: -
J gene: TRBJ1-5
V gene: TRBV5-6
D gene: -
CDR3 protein: CASSLFVQGRYQPQHF
CDR3 DNA: TGTGCCAGCAGCTTGTTCGTTCAGGGGAGGTATCAGCCCCAGCATTTT

clone size: -
J gene: TRBJ2-2
V gene: TRBV5-6
D gene: TRBD1
CDR3 protein: CASSLRDRTNTGELFF
CDR3 DNA: TGTGCCAGCAGCTTACGGGACAGAACGAACACCGGGGAGCTGTTTTTT

clone size: -
J gene: TRBJ2-7
V gene: TRBV28
D gene: -
CDR3 protein: CASSLLGGHYEQYF
CDR3 DNA: TGTGCCAGCAGTTTACTCGGGGGGCACTACGAGCAGTACTTC

clone size: -
J gene: TRBJ2-7
V gene: TRBV29-1
D gene: TRBD2
CDR3 protein: CSVEVYRAGVQNYEQYF
CDR3 DNA: TGCAGCGTTGAAGTTTACCGGGCGGGGGTCCAAAACTACGAGCAGTACTTC

clone size: -
J gene: TRBJ2-1
V gene: TRBV28
D gene: TRBD2
CDR3 protein: CASNPTLGSGRAGEQFF
CDR3 DNA: TGTGCCAGCAATCCCACTCTAGGTAGCGGGCGAGCGGGTGAGCAGTTCTTC

clone size: -
J gene: TRBJ2-4
V gene: TRBV11-2
D gene: -
CDR3 protein: CASSSLFDLLAKNIQYF
CDR3 DNA: TGTGCCAGCAGCTCTCTTTTCGATCTTCTAGCCAAAAACATTCAGTACTTC

clone size: few
J gene: TRBJ1-2
V gene: TRBV6-1
D gene: -
CDR3 protein: CASSRVPHGDGYTF
CDR3 DNA: TGTGCCAGCAGCAGGGTGCCGCATGGGGATGGCTACACCTTC

clone size: -
J gene: TRBJ2-3
V gene: TRBV7-3
D gene: -
CDR3 protein: CASSLNPGATDTQYF
CDR3 DNA: TGTGCCAGCAGCTTAAATCCTGGGGCCACAGATACGCAGTATTTT

clone size: -
J gene: TRBJ2-1
V gene: TRBV9
D gene: TRBD2
CDR3 protein: CASSQFPGLAGSEQFF
CDR3 DNA: TGTGCCAGCAGTCAATTTCCGGGACTAGCGGGAAGTGAGCAGTTCTTC

clone size: -
J gene: TRBJ1-1
V gene: TRBV19
D gene: -
CDR3 protein: CASSIAPPKIDGTGTFF
CDR3 DNA: TGTGCCAGTAGTATAGCCCCTCCAAAGATCGACGGGACTGGGACTTTCTTT

clone size: -
J gene: TRBJ2-3
V gene: TRBV30
D gene: -
CDR3 protein: CAWNRRADSTDTQYF
CDR3 DNA: TGTGCCTGGAATAGGAGGGCCGATAGCACAGATACGCAGTATTTT

clone size: -
J gene: TRBJ1-4
V gene: TRBV5-8
D gene: -
CDR3 protein: CASSLGSVTNEKLFF
CDR3 DNA: TGTGCCAGCAGCTTGGGGTCAGTAACTAATGAAAAACTGTTTTTT

clone size: -
J gene: TRBJ2-7
V gene: TRBV27
D gene: TRBD2
CDR3 protein: CASSLSGRAYEQYF
CDR3 DNA: TGTGCCAGCAGTTTAAGCGGGAGGGCATACGAGCAGTACTTC

clone size: -
J gene: TRBJ1-3
V gene: TRBV28
D gene: -
CDR3 protein: CASGYLSTIYF
CDR3 DNA: TGTGCCAGCGGATACCTCAGCACCATATATTTT

clone size: -
J gene: TRBJ2-7
V gene: TRBV27
D gene: -
CDR3 protein: CASRLGGAINSYEQYF
CDR3 DNA: TGTGCCAGCAGGCTTGGGGGGGCGATAAACTCCTACGAGCAGTACTTC

clone size: -
J gene: TRBJ1-5
V gene: TRBV2
D gene: -
CDR3 protein: CASSEDNPGSGPQHF
CDR3 DNA: TGTGCCAGCAGTGAAGACAACCCTGGCTCGGGGCCCCAGCATTTT

clone size: -
J gene: TRBJ2-7
V gene: TRBV28
D gene: TRBD2
CDR3 protein: CASSLTRTREYEQYF
CDR3 DNA: TGTGCCAGCAGCCTCACCCGGACTAGAGAGTACGAGCAGTACTTC

clone size: -
J gene: TRBJ1-5
V gene: TRBV28
D gene: -
CDR3 protein: CASSLVGEPQHF
CDR3 DNA: TGTGCCAGCAGTTTGGTGGGCGAGCCCCAGCATTTT

clone size: once
J gene: TRBJ1-3
V gene: TRBV28
D gene: -
CDR3 protein: CASTPPIGRSGNTIYF
CDR3 DNA: TGTGCCAGCACCCCCCCCATTGGGCGCTCTGGAAACACCATATATTTT

clone size: -
J gene: TRBJ2-3
V gene: TRBV18
D gene: -
CDR3 protein: CASSLRPSTDTQYF
CDR3 DNA: TGTGCCAGCTCACTCCGGCCCTCCACAGATACGCAGTATTTT

clone size: -
J gene: TRBJ2-7
V gene: TRBV28
D gene: -
CDR3 protein: CASRGPRPPYEQYF
CDR3 DNA: TGTGCCAGCAGGGGGCCTCGTCCACCCTACGAGCAGTACTTC

clone size: -
J gene: TRBJ1-5
V gene: TRBV18
D gene: TRBD1
CDR3 protein: CASSRDRGNQPQHF
CDR3 DNA: TGTGCCAGCTCCCGGGACAGGGGTAATCAGCCCCAGCATTTT

clone size: -
J gene: TRBJ2-7
V gene: TRBV6-6
D gene: TRBD2
CDR3 protein: CASSYGLALDEQYF
CDR3 DNA: TGTGCCAGCAGTTATGGACTAGCTCTCGACGAGCAGTACTTC

clone size: -
J gene: TRBJ1-5
V gene: TRBV19
D gene: TRBD1
CDR3 protein: CASSISRGRGGYGGNSNQPQHF
CDR3 DNA: TGTGCCAGTAGTATTTCCAGGGGGCGAGGAGGGTATGGTGGGAATAGCAATCAGCCCCAGCATTTT

clone size: -
J gene: TRBJ2-3
V gene: TRBV28
D gene: TRBD2
CDR3 protein: CATSTSGETDTQYF
CDR3 DNA: TGTGCCACCTCGACTAGCGGTGAGACAGATACGCAGTATTTT

clone size: -
J gene: TRBJ1-1
V gene: TRBV5-1
D gene: -
CDR3 protein: CASSRTGSLIEAFF
CDR3 DNA: TGCGCCAGCAGCAGAACGGGGAGTTTGATTGAAGCTTTCTTT